A selection of T cell receptor beta chains follows, all from one sample in a study of blood T cell repertoires in COVID-19. Using immunoSEQ multiplex PCR, the repertoire was profiled, and TCRdb retains in-frame clones only, with some absent. This table holds approximately 300,000 clones, around 92% found once. The material sequenced was PBMCs or T cells enriched from blood (not recorded which). All receptors derive from a woman in her 30s who had recovered from COVID-19. Both conserved end residues are trimmed from each CDR3.

TRBV10-3	TRBJ2-2	AISGSGNTGELF
TRBV6-2/TRBV6-3	TRBJ2-4	ASSYAGRGRVNIQY
TRBV7-3	TRBJ2-2	ASSLNQGAATGELF
TRBV18	TRBJ2-2	ASSPLSMGQAGGELF
TRBV7-2	TRBJ1-2	ASSSGTGMDGYT
TRBV27	TRBJ1-1	ASSIGQGDGAYTEAF
TRBV9	TRBJ1-1	ASSASGQMNTEAF
TRBV7-3	TRBJ2-1	ASSFASGSPPGEQF
TRBV7-9	TRBJ2-6	ASSFPPRMSSGANVLT
TRBV28	TRBJ2-2	ASGTGTGELF
TRBV5-1	TRBJ2-7	ASSLGATGGYYEQY
TRBV5-1	TRBJ2-1	ASSLVIGTDYNEQF
TRBV14	TRBJ1-4	ASSQDPDRVYEKLF
TRBV24-1	TRBJ2-5	ATSDFGQGLETQY
TRBV27	TRBJ2-1	ASSALALSSYNEQF
TRBV7-2	TRBJ2-6	ASSSQTGSWSGANVLT
TRBV27	TRBJ2-7	ASSLSRDYYEQY
TRBV18	TRBJ1-3	ASSPQGDNTGNTIY
TRBV19	TRBJ2-7	ASSIVQGSYEQY
TRBV4-3	TRBJ2-7	ASSQVGAGRSYEQY
TRBV14	TRBJ1-2	ASSQDPRGALDGYT
TRBV20-1	TRBJ1-2	SASLPPRANYGYT
TRBV19	TRBJ1-5	ASSMMDISNQPQH
TRBV10-3	TRBJ2-7	ASGQVDSYEQY
TRBV4-1	TRBJ2-7	ASSHLQDREDEQY
TRBV7-2	TRBJ1-2	ASSLASWGQGTYGYT
TRBV18	TRBJ1-3	ASSPVGDTGNTIY
TRBV7-3	TRBJ1-2	ASSLGTGIGYT
TRBV9	TRBJ1-6	ASSVRGTGDSPLH
TRBV19	TRBJ2-1	ASTPSTGYYNEQF